Only a few counts were recorded for the clone carrying this T cell receptor (beta chain). V gave up 4 bases and J gave up 7 bases; unmatched junction bases: 6. This CDR3 has 14 residues. Germline CDR1 SGHRS, CDR2 YFSETQ. The data stem from a study of T cells in Graves' hyperthyroidism and ophthalmopathy. TCR beta CDR3 regions were amplified from RNA transcripts. Primed by the HTBI set, a first-round RT-PCR was run on the TCR CDR3. TCRdb itself ran the multiplex PCR reads through MiXCR, one entry per CDR3 protein. The sample includes some 490,000 distinct CDR3 sequences, roughly 23% of them seen just once. In the ophthalmopathy cohort, Clinical Activity Score was at least 3, NOSPECS grade at least 4, and duration under 3 months.

Sequencing was done on a sample of blood. The TCR was taken from a woman in her 70s with Graves' ophthalmopathy. The chain is built from TRBV5-1 and TRBJ2-4, with 9 bases identical to TRBD1. CDR3 region: CASSVTGGLNIQYF. The CDR3 DNA follows: TGCGCCAGCAGCGTCACAGGGGGCTTGAACATTCAGTACTTC.